A selection of T cell receptor beta chains follows, all from one sample in a study of early T cells in non-severe SARS-CoV-2 infection. TCRdb reprocessed the 5' RACE reads with MiXCR, giving one entry per CDR3 protein. The sample holds about 110,000 distinct CDR3 sequences, roughly 12% seen once. Sequencing was done on a sample of whole blood. These TCRs come from an adult who was a healthcare worker with PCR-confirmed SARS-CoV-2 infection or an uninfected control (not recorded which). Each CDR3 is given with its conserved first and last residue. A D gene is named only where the DNA matches it firmly. Where a row states a size, it is once, few, many or the class of an expanded clone; other rows omit it.

>TRBV5-8|TRBJ2-7|13|-|-
CASLRISFYEQYF
TGTGCCAGCCTCCGGATTTCATTCTACGAGCAGTACTTC
>TRBV20-1|TRBJ2-7|16|few|TRBD2
CSGRGLAGGSSYEQYF
TGCAGTGGGCGAGGACTAGCGGGGGGGAGCTCCTACGAGCAGTACTTC
>TRBV29-1|TRBJ2-2|15|-|-
CSVESWGANTGELFF
TGCAGCGTTGAATCGTGGGGGGCTAACACCGGGGAGCTGTTTTTT
>TRBV29-1|TRBJ2-1|15|-|-
CSAASVRLVDNEQFF
TGCAGCGCCGCAAGCGTGAGACTGGTTGACAATGAGCAGTTCTTC
>TRBV7-9|TRBJ1-1|15|many|-
CASSSLPLGNTEAFF
TGTGCCAGCAGCTCCCTCCCGCTCGGGAACACTGAAGCTTTCTTT
>TRBV6-2/TRBV6-3|TRBJ1-2|13|few|-
CASTQSQGGGYTF
TGTGCCAGCACCCAGTCACAGGGAGGCGGCTACACCTTC
>TRBV6-2/TRBV6-3|TRBJ2-5|16|-|TRBD2
CASTIGTSGYQETQYF
TGTGCCAGCACCATCGGGACTAGCGGGTACCAAGAGACCCAGTACTTC
>TRBV3-1|TRBJ2-7|14|few|-
CASSRKGPSYEQYF
TGTGCCAGCAGCCGGAAAGGCCCATCCTACGAGCAGTACTTC
>TRBV5-4|TRBJ1-1|16|-|-
CASSLVFDWEYTEAFF
TGTGCCAGCAGCTTGGTGTTCGATTGGGAGTACACTGAAGCTTTCTTT
>TRBV7-3|TRBJ1-3|17|-|-
CASSLLFWGFAGNTIYF
TGTGCCAGCAGCCTGCTCTTTTGGGGGTTTGCTGGAAACACCATATATTTT
>TRBV20-1|TRBJ2-7|14|once|-
CSALGPLSSYEQYF
TGCAGTGCGTTGGGACCCCTGAGCTCCTACGAGCAGTACTTC
>TRBV7-9|TRBJ2-1|18|many|TRBD2
CASSLEGLAGGGRNEQFF
TGTGCCAGCAGCTTAGAAGGCCTAGCGGGAGGTGGAAGGAATGAGCAGTTCTTC
>TRBV7-2|TRBJ1-1|13|few|-
CASSSMTNLEAFF
TGTGCCAGCAGCTCGATGACCAACCTGGAAGCTTTCTTT
>TRBV18|TRBJ2-7|15|many|-
CASSPRRQSTEEQYF
TGTGCCAGCTCACCACGCCGACAGTCAACGGAGGAGCAGTACTTC
>TRBV30|TRBJ1-5|15|-|-
CAWSVSLGGNQPQHF
TGTGCCTGGAGTGTATCTTTGGGGGGCAATCAGCCCCAGCATTTT
>TRBV29-1|TRBJ2-1|11|few|-
CSVRGYNEQFF
TGCAGCGTAAGGGGTTACAATGAGCAGTTCTTC
>TRBV12-3/TRBV12-4|TRBJ1-2|13|-|-
CASTQTGTAGYTF
TGTGCCAGCACTCAAACCGGGACCGCTGGCTACACCTTC
>TRBV28|TRBJ1-2|16|many|-
CASTFGSVSSNYGYTF
TGTGCCAGCACCTTTGGCTCCGTTTCCTCTAACTATGGCTACACCTTC
>TRBV7-9|TRBJ2-7|14|many|-
CASSPDISSYEQYF
TGTGCCAGCAGCCCAGACATTAGCTCCTACGAGCAGTACTTC
>TRBV10-2|TRBJ2-6|15|few|-
CASRSGLSGANVLTF
TGCGCCAGCAGGTCCGGCCTCTCTGGGGCCAACGTCCTGACTTTC
>TRBV9|TRBJ2-1|13|many|-
CASSGDNDNEQFF
TGTGCCAGCAGCGGGGACAACGACAATGAGCAGTTCTTC
>TRBV30|TRBJ2-3|15|-|TRBD2
CAWRGLARESATQYF
TGTGCCTGGAGAGGACTAGCAAGGGAAAGTGCTACGCAGTATTTT
>TRBV11-2|TRBJ2-5|15|-|TRBD1
CASSLGQDREETQYF
TGTGCCAGCAGCTTAGGCCAGGACAGGGAAGAGACCCAGTACTTC
>TRBV20-1|TRBJ2-1|15|many|TRBD2
CSAVSGTSKGDEQFF
TGCAGTGCTGTTTCCGGGACTAGCAAGGGCGATGAGCAGTTCTTC
>TRBV28|TRBJ1-6|14|few|TRBD1
CASSPGTANSPLHF
TGTGCCAGCAGTCCAGGGACAGCTAATTCACCCCTCCACTTT
>TRBV5-1|TRBJ2-7|16|many|-
CASSLEWGTLRHEQYF
TGCGCCAGCAGCTTGGAATGGGGGACATTAAGGCACGAGCAGTACTTC
>TRBV7-9|TRBJ2-1|16|few|TRBD2
CASSIAGGMADNEQFF
TGTGCCAGCAGCATAGCGGGAGGAATGGCTGACAATGAGCAGTTCTTC